One and the same sample provided the 12 T cell receptor beta chains below, sequenced in a study of cytomegalovirus exposure and HLA in healthy donors. The study ran its PCR with 60 Vbeta and 13 Jbeta primers. Sequenced by immunoSEQ multiplex PCR; TCRdb stores in-frame clones only, minus some. The sample includes around 37,000 clones. Sequencing was carried out using PBMCs. The receptor set was obtained from a human donor in good health.

The rearrangement links TRBV5-6 to TRBJ1-1, with TRBD1 identical over 9 bases. The CDR3 length is 17 residues. The V gene's germline CDR1 is SGHDT and CDR2 YYEEEE. With V trimmed by 4 bases and J by 0 bases, 10 bases remained unmatched. CDR3: CASSDRDREKMNTEAFF. CDR3 in DNA: TGTGCCAGCAGCGACCGGGACAGGGAAAAAATGAACACTGAAGCTTTCTTT.

V and J are TRBV28 and TRBJ1-5; weak D call: TRBD1 (5 bases). V dropped 5 bases and J dropped 5 bases, with 13 bases sitting between them. CDR1 and CDR2 (germline): MDHEN, SYDVKM. The CDR3 covers 14 residues. The DNA for the CDR3 is TGTGCCAGCAGTCCAGGGCAGACTTATCAGCCCCAGCATTTT. This gives the protein CASSPGQTYQPQHF.

The CDR3 nucleotides read TGTGCCAGCAGTGATTTCATTCGGTATAGCAATCAGCCCCAGCATTTT. Protein sequence: CASSDFIRYSNQPQHF. The V call is TRBV6-1, the J call TRBJ1-5; no reliable D call. Germline V gene sequence: CDR1 MNHNS, CDR2 SASEGT. V was clipped by 3 bases and J by 0 bases, with 12 bases between them. The CDR3 runs to 16 residues.

The rearrangement uses TRBV14 and TRBJ2-1; TRBD2 matches at 10 bases. The CDR3 runs to 17 residues. Germline values: CDR1 SGHDN, CDR2 FVKESK. V gave up 4 bases and J gave up 2 bases; unmatched junction bases: 8. Here the CDR3 reads CASSRGPGLAAYNEQFF. As DNA, the CDR3 is TGTGCCAGCAGCCGTGGACCAGGACTAGCGGCCTACAATGAGCAGTTCTTC.

J is TRBJ2-5 and V is TRBV18; the D is unclear. The CDR3 covers 12 residues. In germline, CDR1 is KGHSH, CDR2 LQKENI. V lost 1 base and J lost 4, with 4 bases in between. CDR3 bases: TGTGCCAGCTCACCACACAGAGAGACCCAGTACTTC. This codes for CASSPHRETQYF.

The J gene is TRBJ2-3, the V gene TRBV27; D remains ambiguous. The germline V and J ends were trimmed by 6 bases and 1 base, with 8 bases remaining between them. This CDR3 comprises 13 residues. Germline CDR1 and CDR2: MNHEY and SMNVEV (reference sequence). The CDR3 coding sequence is TGTGCCAGCAGAACCGGTGGCACAGATACGCAGTATTTT. Its protein product is CASRTGGTDTQYF.

V usage is TRBV19 and J usage is TRBJ1-5, with D maybe TRBD1 (5 bases). This CDR3 region has 16 residues. CDR1 LNHDA and CDR2 SQIVND come from the germline V gene (reference sequence). V was shortened by 3 bases and J by 6 bases, with 18 bases between the two germline ends. CDR3 bases: TGTGCCAGTAGTATGGGCGCTCTGGGGCCGGGTCAGCCCCAGCATTTT. Translation gives CASSMGALGPGQPQHF.

The chain couples TRBV7-2 to TRBJ1-4, with D unclear. The length of the CDR3 is 14 residues. From germline, CDR1 is SGHTA and CDR2 FQGNSA. V gave up 7 bases and J gave up 5 bases, with 14 bases separating them. CDR3 nucleotide sequence: TGTGCCAGCACCCGGGGAGTCGGGAATGAAAAACTGTTTTTT. This sequence encodes CASTRGVGNEKLFF. Combining the CDR3 with reference TRBV7-2 and TRBJ1-4 gives the whole variable domain GAGVSQSPSNKVTEKGKDVELRCDPISGHTALYWYRQSLGQGLEFLIYFQGNSAPDKSGLPSDRFSAERTGGSVSTLTIQRTQQEDSAVYLCASTRGVGNEKLFFGSGTQLSVL.

The J gene is TRBJ2-4, the V gene TRBV30; D possibly corresponds to TRBD1 (6 bases). The germline gives CDR1 GTSNPN, CDR2 SVGIG (reference sequence). V was clipped by 0 bases and J by 1 base, with 10 bases between them. The CDR3 is 15 amino acids. CDR3 residues: CAWSVPGVAKNIQYF. CDR3 DNA sequence: TGTGCCTGGAGTGTCCCAGGGGTGGCCAAAAACATTCAGTACTTC.

The rearrangement uses TRBV19 and TRBJ1-1, with no clear D. V was pared by 2 bases and J by 4 bases, with 8 bases between. The length of the CDR3 is 13 residues. The V gene's germline CDR1 is LNHDA and CDR2 SQIVND (reference sequence). CDR3 sequence: CASSIQVVTEAFF. The CDR3 DNA reads as TGTGCCAGTAGTATACAGGTTGTCACTGAAGCTTTCTTT.

J is TRBJ1-2 and V is TRBV9, with 8 positions matching TRBD1. With V trimmed by 1 base and J by 4 bases, 9 bases remained unmatched. The CDR3 runs to 16 residues. Germline loops: CDR1 SGDLS, CDR2 YYNGEE. The DNA of the CDR3 is TGTGCCAGCAGCGTATCCCCGGACAGGGTGGGCTATGGCTACACCTTC. This sequence encodes CASSVSPDRVGYGYTF. The entire variable domain, with the rest obtained from reference TRBV9 and TRBJ1-2, is as follows: DSGVTQTPKHLITATGQRVTLRCSPRSGDLSVYWYQQSLDQGLQFLIQYYNGEERAKGNILERFSAQQFPDLHSELNLSSLELGDSALYFCASSVSPDRVGYGYTFGSGTRLTVV.

The chain recombines TRBV5-6 with TRBJ2-1, with 7 bases fitting TRBD2. After removal of 0 bases from V and 6 bases from J, the junction contained 6 bases not matched to a gene. Germline CDR1 SGHDT, CDR2 YYEEEE. CDR3 length: 15 residues. CDR3 DNA: TGTGCCAGCAGCTTGGGGGAGGGAACAGGCAATGAGCAGTTCTTC. The encoded protein is CASSLGEGTGNEQFF. The complete variable domain, with remaining parts taken from reference TRBV5-6 and TRBJ2-1, reads DAGVTQSPTHLIKTRGQQVTLRCSPKSGHDTVSWYQQALGQGPQFIFQYYEEEERQRGNFPDRFSGHQFPNYSSELNVNALLLGDSALYLCASSLGEGTGNEQFFGPGTRLTVL.